These T cell receptor beta chains were read from a single sample in a study of T cell changes during pregnancy in multiple sclerosis. The assay was immunoSEQ multiplex PCR, and TCRdb's table has in-frame clones only and misses some. The repertoire consists of tens of thousands of clones, with 90% occurring once and the leading ten covering roughly 3.3%. The sample was peripheral blood, taken in the first trimester of pregnancy. These receptors originate from a female donor in good health, enrolled as a control in a pregnancy study. Both conserved end residues are trimmed from each CDR3. Rows give clone size only sometimes, using once, few, many, or a class for an expanded clone.

V gene: TRBV6-6
clone size: NA
CDR3 protein: ASSYGRGAYEQY

V gene: TRBV19
clone size: NA
CDR3 protein: ASSMRSRNEQF

V gene: TRBV7-9
clone size: NA
CDR3 protein: ASSSGKNIQY

V gene: TRBV6-5
clone size: NA
CDR3 protein: ASSFRGSEKLF

V gene: TRBV7-2
clone size: NA
CDR3 protein: ASSLGTGARGRDTEAF

V gene: TRBV10-3
clone size: NA
CDR3 protein: AISGRIETDTQY

V gene: TRBV5-1
clone size: NA
CDR3 protein: ASSSTSRDRGQGYT

V gene: TRBV5-8
clone size: NA
CDR3 protein: ASSSRDAGPTGELF

V gene: TRBV29-1
clone size: NA
CDR3 protein: SVPGQGEYEQY

V gene: TRBV19
clone size: NA
CDR3 protein: ASSIGGLSYNEQF

V gene: TRBV2
clone size: NA
CDR3 protein: ASSEMRVRANQPQH

V gene: TRBV6-6
clone size: NA
CDR3 protein: ASILRTGVNEQF

V gene: TRBV5-1
clone size: NA
CDR3 protein: ASSFTGGPEAF

V gene: TRBV4-2
clone size: NA
CDR3 protein: ASRTRNYGYT

V gene: TRBV7-9
clone size: NA
CDR3 protein: ASSFIPVETQY

V gene: TRBV2
clone size: NA
CDR3 protein: ARGISSSGANVLT

V gene: TRBV10-3
clone size: NA
CDR3 protein: AISELNSGTSTGELF

V gene: TRBV19
clone size: few
CDR3 protein: ASSIGGVASGNTIY

V gene: TRBV7-2
clone size: NA
CDR3 protein: ASSHSASGRAETQY

V gene: TRBV28
clone size: NA
CDR3 protein: ASSVGAGAGRELF

V gene: TRBV28
clone size: NA
CDR3 protein: ASRPGTGNSEPQH

V gene: TRBV6-4
clone size: NA
CDR3 protein: ASSNLAGGAADTQY

V gene: TRBV5-5
clone size: NA
CDR3 protein: ASSLGGTLGTEAF

V gene: TRBV5-4
clone size: NA
CDR3 protein: ASSLGLNYGYT

V gene: TRBV4-2
clone size: NA
CDR3 protein: ASSLWRRDQETQY

V gene: TRBV6-5
clone size: NA
CDR3 protein: ASRAGQGADQPQH

V gene: TRBV19
clone size: NA
CDR3 protein: ASSIGEFGANVLT

V gene: TRBV7-9
clone size: few
CDR3 protein: ASSLGEAENSPLH

V gene: TRBV30
clone size: NA
CDR3 protein: AWRHTGGSYEQY

V gene: TRBV9
clone size: NA
CDR3 protein: ASSVAGGIQETQY

V gene: TRBV12-5
clone size: NA
CDR3 protein: ASGLGTGTVLVEQY

V gene: TRBV6-5
clone size: NA
CDR3 protein: ASRGRSQGNYGYT

V gene: TRBV18
clone size: NA
CDR3 protein: ASSLFSGGAHNEQF

V gene: TRBV5-4
clone size: NA
CDR3 protein: ASSSPTGSSYEQY

V gene: TRBV19
clone size: few
CDR3 protein: ASTLDGTVRYEQY

V gene: TRBV27
clone size: NA
CDR3 protein: ASSPAGTGSHEQY

V gene: TRBV19
clone size: NA
CDR3 protein: ASSIGVTGLDQPQH

V gene: TRBV7-3
clone size: NA
CDR3 protein: ASSLNRLAGDTGELF

V gene: TRBV5-1
clone size: NA
CDR3 protein: ASYPRRGGYEQY

V gene: TRBV11-1
clone size: NA
CDR3 protein: ASSQRQGKAEAF

V gene: TRBV7-6
clone size: NA
CDR3 protein: ASSRDKAPDT

V gene: TRBV9
clone size: once
CDR3 protein: ASSVTVAGGPPGELF

V gene: TRBV27
clone size: few
CDR3 protein: ASSLYSVGGRYYNEQF

V gene: TRBV4-1
clone size: NA
CDR3 protein: ASSPLGPDNSPLH

V gene: TRBV29-1
clone size: once
CDR3 protein: SVRRRGETQY

V gene: TRBV5-8
clone size: NA
CDR3 protein: ASSLGRVLLPHEKLF

V gene: TRBV5-6
clone size: NA
CDR3 protein: ASSLSPVPGQY

V gene: TRBV27
clone size: NA
CDR3 protein: ASSLSRLYTDTQY

V gene: TRBV21-1
clone size: NA
CDR3 protein: ASSNLTAGGPGTGELF

V gene: TRBV18
clone size: many
CDR3 protein: ASSPSAGLQTQY

V gene: TRBV30
clone size: NA
CDR3 protein: AWYRQTYGYT

V gene: TRBV5-4
clone size: NA
CDR3 protein: ASSLAGPSSTDTQY

V gene: TRBV10-3
clone size: NA
CDR3 protein: AISERELFTDTQY

V gene: TRBV11-2
clone size: NA
CDR3 protein: ASSLVGGTEAF

V gene: TRBV6-1
clone size: NA
CDR3 protein: ASNSMGLGQPQH

V gene: TRBV28
clone size: NA
CDR3 protein: ASSLDRGRDQPQH

V gene: TRBV30
clone size: NA
CDR3 protein: AWSVLRGGDTQY

V gene: TRBV4-1
clone size: NA
CDR3 protein: ASSQDRRQASNTEAF

V gene: TRBV25-1
clone size: few
CDR3 protein: ASSEAYEKLF

V gene: TRBV5-1
clone size: NA
CDR3 protein: ASSPREGSRETQY